The 21 T cell receptor beta chains given below trace back to one sample, sequenced in a study of cytomegalovirus exposure and HLA in healthy donors. Researchers ran the PCR with 60 Vbeta and 13 Jbeta primers. Data came from immunoSEQ multiplex PCR; TCRdb stores just in-frame clones and leaves some out. The sample yields about 150,000 clones, more than 70% seen once. The sample consisted of PBMCs. The receptors shown here come from a male donor in good health and CMV-seronegative.

The chain recombines TRBV2 with TRBJ1-5, with 9 bases identical to TRBD1. This CDR3 contains 14 residues. The V segment lost 9 bases and the J segment 4 bases; nucleotides outside the gene matches: 7. Germline values: CDR1 SNHLY, CDR2 FYNNEI. CDR3 residues: CASLQGAGNQPQHF. CDR3 DNA sequence: TGTGCCAGTTTACAGGGGGCTGGGAATCAGCCCCAGCATTTT.

This clone was counted once. The identical CDR3 is also encoded by other nucleotide sequences in the sample. V and J are TRBV2 and TRBJ2-7, with TRBD1 as a possible D gene (8 bases). CDR1 and CDR2 (germline): SNHLY, FYNNEI. V was pared by 2 bases and J by 0 bases, with 14 bases between. This CDR3 contains 16 residues. The CDR3 DNA reads TGTGCCAGCAGTGAAAGCGGGACAGGTAGCTCCTACGAGCAGTACTTC. This gives the protein CASSESGTGSSYEQYF.

This chain links TRBV6-5 with TRBJ2-3; a weak D match, TRBD1 (6 bases). Germline V gene data show CDR1 as MNHEY and CDR2 as SVGAGI. The CDR3 is 15 amino acids. V gave up 2 bases and J gave up 2 bases, with 11 bases separating them. The CDR3 nucleotides are TGTGCCAGCAGTTACAGGGACACAACCACAGATACGCAGTATTTT. The encoded protein is CASSYRDTTTDTQYF.

This clone was detected only a few times. J is TRBJ2-3 and V is TRBV6-4; 9 bases map to TRBD2. Trimming removed 0 bases from V and 3 bases from J; junction bases left unmatched: 4. Germline V gene lookup returns CDR1 MRHNA and CDR2 SNTAGT. The CDR3 covers 16 residues. In DNA form, the CDR3 reads TGTGCCAGCAGTGACTCATTCAGCGGGGGGACAGATACGCAGTATTTT. As protein: CASSDSFSGGTDTQYF.

Details on this clone: Other DNA sequences in this specimen translate into the identical CDR3. This chain joins TRBV19 and TRBJ1-2; 7 positions agree with TRBD1. The length of the CDR3 is 17 residues. The V segment lost 6 bases and the J segment 4 bases; nucleotides outside the gene matches: 17. The germline V gene has CDR1 LNHDA and CDR2 SQIVND (reference sequence). The DNA of the CDR3 is TGTGCCAGTAGCCCGAGGATAAGGACAGGCGGCAGCTATGGCTACACCTTC. Encoded protein: CASSPRIRTGGSYGYTF.

This clone was detected once. Here the CDR3 reads CAFKGSSYNSPLHF. CDR3 nucleotides: TGTGCTTTCAAAGGGAGCTCCTATAATTCACCCCTCCACTTT. The V and J genes are TRBV28 and TRBJ1-6, with D uncertain. Germline loops: CDR1 MDHEN, CDR2 SYDVKM. CDR3 length: 14 residues.

This clone was observed a few times. The junction departs from germline at one end; a sequencing error may be responsible. The rearrangement links TRBV4-1 to TRBJ2-6; D is ambiguous. CDR3 length equals 13 residues. Germline CDR1 MGHRA, CDR2 YSYEKL. CDR3 sequence (DNA): TGTGCCAGCACCTTCTCTGGGGCCAACGTCCTGACTTTC. Amino acid sequence: CASTFSGANVLTF.

V usage is TRBV7-2 and J usage is TRBJ2-1; 7 bases align to TRBD2. CDR1 and CDR2 from the germline V gene are SGHTA and FQGNSA. With 2 bases clipped from V and 16 bases from J, the junction kept 26 bases outside the gene matches. This CDR3 has 18 residues. CDR3 coding DNA: TGTGCCAGCAGCTTATGGAGGGGAGCGGGACTTAACCCGGCCGGGTATTTCTTC. This codes for CASSLWRGAGLNPAGYFF.

The chain links TRBV28 to TRBJ2-1; TRBD2 matches at 8 bases. Trimming removed 2 bases from V and 7 bases from J; junction bases left unmatched: 7. The germline gives CDR1 MDHEN, CDR2 SYDVKM. The CDR3 sequence is 15 residues long. CDR3 nucleotides: TGTGCCAGCAGTTTAAACGGGGGGGTTGGGAATGAGCAGTTCTTC. Translation gives CASSLNGGVGNEQFF.

The chain joins TRBV4-2 to TRBJ2-3; 7 nucleotides align to TRBD2. This CDR3 has 14 residues. CDR1 LGHNA and CDR2 YNFKEQ come from the germline V gene. Losses at the gene ends were 4 bases for V and 5 bases for J; bases not matched to a gene: 6. The CDR3 loop is CASSLGGAGDTQYF. The CDR3 coding sequence is TGTGCCAGCAGCCTGGGAGGGGCTGGAGATACGCAGTATTTT.

This chain joins TRBV7-2 and TRBJ1-5, with 8 bases lining up with TRBD1. The ends lost 6 bases at V and 4 bases at J; junction bases unmatched: 14. CDR1 is SGHTA and CDR2 is FQGNSA in the germline V gene. CDR3 length: 17 residues. The CDR3 sequence: CASSLGQGDVGNQPQHF. CDR3 coding DNA: TGTGCCAGCAGTCTCGGACAGGGCGATGTAGGAAATCAGCCCCAGCATTTT.

The chain recombines TRBV11-3 with TRBJ2-1; the match to TRBD2 covers 14 bases. Germline V CDR1 and CDR2: SGHNT, YENEEA. Losses at the gene ends were 11 bases for V and 14 bases for J; bases not matched to a gene: 14. CDR3 size: 14 residues. The chain's CDR3 is CAQGRGLAGEEEFF. Here the CDR3 DNA reads TGTGCCCAAGGGAGGGGACTAGCGGGAGAGGAGGAGTTCTTC.

J is TRBJ2-4 and V is TRBV4-1, with 12 nucleotides matching TRBD1. This CDR3 is built from 20 residues. Losses at the gene ends were 0 bases for V and 1 base for J; bases not matched to a gene: 10. CDR1 is MGHRA, CDR2 YSYEKL, per germline. DNA for the CDR3: TGCGCCAGCAGCCAAGAGGGGACAGGGGGCGTATCGGTGGCCAAAAACATTCAGTACTTC. Translation: CASSQEGTGGVSVAKNIQYF.

The V and J genes are TRBV11-3 and TRBJ1-1; tentatively, D is TRBD1 (5 bases). Trimming removed 0 bases at V and 9 bases at J, with 11 bases between. The germline CDR1 and CDR2 sequences are SGHNT and YENEEA. The CDR3 has 13 residues. CDR3 protein: CASSLDRGTQAFF. The CDR3 DNA is TGTGCCAGCAGCTTAGATCGGGGGACCCAAGCTTTCTTT.

The chain joins TRBV10-3 to TRBJ2-7; TRBD1 matches at 8 bases. Germline CDR1 is ENHRY and CDR2 is SYGVKD. This CDR3 has 14 amino acids. V lost 5 bases to trimming and J lost 3 bases; unmatched junction nucleotides: 6. The CDR3 sequence: CAISNGQGGYEQYF. CDR3 nucleotides: TGTGCCATCAGTAATGGACAGGGAGGCTACGAGCAGTACTTC.

CDR3 amino acids: CASSITGSNYGYTF. In DNA form, the CDR3 reads TGTGCCAGTAGTATAACAGGTTCCAACTATGGCTACACCTTC. The chain couples TRBV19 to TRBJ1-2, with D perhaps TRBD1 (5 bases). V lost 2 bases to trimming and J lost 2 bases, with 9 bases between them. The length of the CDR3 is 14 residues. CDR1 and CDR2 from the germline V gene are LNHDA and SQIVND (reference sequence).

The chain couples TRBV25-1 to TRBJ2-1; D ambiguous. Looked up from germline, CDR1 is MGHDK and CDR2 is SYGVNS. The ends were cut back, 3 bases at V and 0 bases at J, with 9 bases in the middle. This CDR3 is 15 amino acids long. The CDR3 is CASSDHTRSYNEQFF. In DNA, the CDR3 is TGTGCCAGCAGTGATCACACCCGCTCCTACAATGAGCAGTTCTTC.

This clone appeared once. V gene TRBV6-6 combines with J gene TRBJ1-2; perhaps TRBD1 as D (5 bases). Per the germline V gene, CDR1 is MNHNY and CDR2 is SVGAGI (reference sequence). Deletions cut 1 base from V and 2 bases from J, with 8 bases between. The CDR3 sequence is 14 residues long. The CDR3 DNA reads TGTGCCAGCAGTTACTACGACAGAAACTATGGCTACACCTTC. It specifies CASSYYDRNYGYTF.

The chain carries TRBV30 and TRBJ1-5, with D maybe TRBD1 (6 bases). The germline V gene has CDR1 GTSNPN and CDR2 SVGIG (reference sequence). Deletions cut 2 bases from V and 0 bases from J, with 8 bases between. This CDR3 region has 14 residues. The CDR3 bases are TGTGCCTGGAGTTCAGGGGATAGCAATCAGCCCCAGCATTTT. This encodes CAWSSGDSNQPQHF.

The rearrangement uses TRBV10-3 and TRBJ2-7; perhaps TRBD1 as D (5 bases). The CDR3 loop spans 19 amino acids. V gave up 0 bases and J gave up 0 bases, with 21 bases separating them. Per the germline V gene, CDR1 is ENHRY and CDR2 is SYGVKD. CDR3 DNA sequence: TGTGCCATCAGTGAGTCGAACCTCGCCTGGGGCTTTTTCTCCTACGAGCAGTACTTC. It encodes CAISESNLAWGFFSYEQYF.

This chain links TRBV18 with TRBJ2-3, with 13 bases identical to TRBD2. The CDR3 has 18 residues. With 3 bases clipped from V and 3 bases from J, the junction kept 9 bases outside the gene matches. CDR1 and CDR2 from the germline V gene are KGHSH and LQKENI. As DNA, the CDR3 is TGTGCCAGCTCACCCTACCGAATGGGACTAGCGGGAACAGATACGCAGTATTTT. Its translation: CASSPYRMGLAGTDTQYF.